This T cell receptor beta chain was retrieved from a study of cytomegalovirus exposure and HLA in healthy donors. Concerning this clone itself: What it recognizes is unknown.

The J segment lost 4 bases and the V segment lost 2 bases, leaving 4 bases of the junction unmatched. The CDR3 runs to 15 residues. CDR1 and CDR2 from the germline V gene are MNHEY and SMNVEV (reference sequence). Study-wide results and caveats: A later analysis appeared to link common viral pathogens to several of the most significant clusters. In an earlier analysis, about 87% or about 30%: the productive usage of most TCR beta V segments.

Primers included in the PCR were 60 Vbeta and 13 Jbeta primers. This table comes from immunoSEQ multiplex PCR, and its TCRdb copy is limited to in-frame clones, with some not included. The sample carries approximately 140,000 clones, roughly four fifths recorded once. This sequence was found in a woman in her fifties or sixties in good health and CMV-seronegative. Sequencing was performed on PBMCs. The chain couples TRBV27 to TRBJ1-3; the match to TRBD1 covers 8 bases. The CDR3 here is CASSLKDRAGNTIYF. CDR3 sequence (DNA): TGTGCCAGCAGTTTAAAGGACAGGGCCGGAAACACCATATATTTT.